This T cell receptor (beta chain) was obtained from a study of T cell responses to AZD1222 COVID-19 vaccine. A word on this clone: Its target is not known.

This CDR3 spans 13 amino acids. The germline CDR1 and CDR2 sequences are LNHDA and SQIVND (reference sequence). Trimming at V came to 6 bases and at J to 2 bases, leaving 3 bases not matched to a gene. Only in-frame clones appear in the TCRdb table, and some are missing; sequencing was by immunoSEQ multiplex PCR. Of about 130,000 clones listed, roughly 90% are singletons. Study-level findings and limits: The repertoires were collected only after the peak T cell response. Spike-specific TCRs gained breadth and depth after people received two AZD1222 doses.

The chain recombines TRBV19 with TRBJ1-1, with 7 bases that match TRBD1. Here the sequenced sample was peripheral blood, taken on day 0 of AZD1222 vaccination. The clonotype originates from an adult in good health. CDR3 in DNA: TGTGCCAGTAGCCGACAGGGTAACACTGAAGCTTTCTTT. It specifies CASSRQGNTEAFF.